This record covers a single T cell receptor (beta chain). The antigen it recognizes is unknown. No clone much larger than this one lies a single base away; base qualities are absent. Receptor amplification or capture employed the immunoSEQ multiplex PCR assay. DNA from the cultured, isolated CD4+ T cells was subjected to TCR beta CDR3 sequencing. In the source study's methods: The analysis removed non-productive TCR sequences, trimmed reads to the CDR3 region, and retained only CDR3s that were 7 or more amino acids long. Antigen-specific clonotypes were identified with the MANAFEST web app by comparing expansion in peptide wells against reference cultures. Positive clones required FDR<0.05 expansion versus reference and all other wells, odds ratio above 5, and frequency above 0.1% in two replicate wells. A clonotype was defined as cross-reactive if the clonotype was significantly expanded both in SARS-CoV-2 spike wells and in at least one common cold coronavirus spike condition. Levenshtein distance calculated with the stringdist R package was used to assess CDR3 similarity, and unrooted trees were constructed with ape in R 3.6.1. TCRdb's version of the immuneACCESS table is confined to in-frame rearrangements and falls short of the full clone set. An unresolved V gene accounts for under half of the shortfall where checked; the remainder is of unknown origin. D and trimming were read from the DNA, whereas the V and J calls and clone size are those reported in that table. The sample yields around 83,000 clones; roughly 72% were counted once. Under 2% of the sample lies in the top ten.

This entry belongs to a study of vaccination effects on CD4 cells after COVID-19 (dated by TCRdb to 2022 to 2024). Describing the broader study: Each participant received two doses of an mRNA SARS-CoV-2 vaccine, either BNT162b2 or mRNA-1273. SARS-CoV-2 spike-specific CD4+ TCR repertoires were compared before and after mRNA vaccination in COVID-19 convalescent patients and in infection-naive vaccine recipients. Altogether, roughly 10 COVID-19 convalescent patients and a few SARS-CoV-2-naive healthy vaccine recipients made up the full study. Cultures from other donors in the study were sequenced with the Oncomine TCR Beta short-read assay on an Illumina iSeq 100. Overall study results and their limits: The study was limited by a small number of convalescent patients and lacked early post-infection timepoints. In healthy vaccine recipients, vaccine-induced clones were almost all SARS-CoV-2 mono-reactive, with only 1 of 255 cross-reactive with common cold coronaviruses. Clones induced by infection and clones induced by vaccination both contracted markedly at late timepoints after vaccination, which fits with T cell responses waning over time.

To identify antigen-specific CD4+ T cell clonotypes by their expansion, the ViraFEST assay first stimulated PBMC with viral peptide pools and then applied TCR sequencing. After around 11 days of culture, CD4+ T cells were isolated with the EasySep CD4+ T cell isolation kit. The absence of prior SARS-CoV-2 infection in healthy vaccine recipients was confirmed by negative nucleocapsid antibodies before and after vaccination. Each well held fewer than 2.5 million PBMC cultured in IMDM containing roughly 5.1% human AB serum, 8 to 10 IU/ml IL-2 and gentamicin, along with 8 to 10 ug/ml peptides. Half of the culture medium was replaced with fresh IL-2-containing medium on days 3 and 7. Unless noted otherwise, every peptide stimulation condition was grown in triplicate wells. PBMC were separated from whole blood using Ficoll-Paque Plus gradient centrifugation and were then either cryopreserved at -140C or used fresh. The overlapping peptide pools covered the spike proteins of SARS-CoV-2 as well as those of the common cold coronaviruses HCoV-NL63, HCoV-OC43 and HCoV-229E. The QIAamp micro DNA kit was used to extract genomic DNA from the cultured CD4+ T cells.

From a lookup of the germline V gene, CDR1 and CDR2 are SNHLY and FYNNEI. The CDR3 has 15 amino acids, counting the end cysteine and phenylalanine. This entry keeps only the CDR3 DNA: 45 bases, framed from base 1. V is clipped by 5 bases and J by 9 bases, and the sequence between their germline boundaries is 17 bases long. Here the sequenced sample was CD4+ T cells from PBMCs cultured with HCoV-229E spike peptides, taken before COVID-19 vaccination. What this sample's cell subset or site label stands for: HCoV-229E spike overlapping peptide pool stimulation. The source of this sequence is a human donor who received a COVID-19 vaccine. The rearranged segments are TRBV2 and TRBJ1-6; the D gene identity is not certain. The DNA reads TGTGCCAGCAGTTCCGACCCGAGGGCTAGTTCACCCCTCCACTTT. It encodes CASSSDPRASSPLHF.